This T cell receptor beta chain originates from a study of cytomegalovirus exposure and HLA in healthy donors. The V gene end was trimmed by 2 bases and the J gene end by 2 bases; junction bases not matched to a gene: 10. The CDR3 length is 17 residues. The germline V gene has CDR1 MGHRA and CDR2 YSYEKL. Study-wide results and caveats: In a later analysis, parvovirus B19, influenza, CMV and Epstein-Barr virus appeared linked to several top co-occurrence clusters. Later analysis suggested most CMV-associated TCR beta chains were HLA-restricted. Because they were indistinguishable, some V segments, including TRBV6-2 and TRBV6-3, were excluded. TCR beta chains associated with HLA were, in a later analysis, more clonally expanded than equally common others.

Researchers ran the PCR with 60 Vbeta and 13 Jbeta primers. Sequencing used immunoSEQ multiplex PCR; TCRdb keeps in-frame clones, though not all of them. The listing contains more than 45,000 clones. As regards this clone: Its antigen is still unknown.

The sample was PBMCs. This TCR was recovered from a woman aged 60-70 years in good health and CMV-seropositive. The chain links TRBV4-1 to TRBJ2-3; 7 bases are a match to TRBD1. For the CDR3, the DNA is TGCGCCAGCAGCCAAACGTCGGACAGGTCTCTCACAGATACGCAGTATTTT. Amino acids: CASSQTSDRSLTDTQYF.